Described below is a single T cell receptor beta chain sequence and its context. The record originates from a study of control samples from healthy donors and cancer patients. CDR3 length: 15 amino acids. V was trimmed by 1 base and J by 2 bases, leaving 8 bases between them. From germline, CDR1 is LNHNV and CDR2 YYDKDF (reference sequence). The protocol was immunoSEQ multiplex PCR, while the TCRdb copy is restricted to in-frame clones and leaves out a portion. The data contain some 22,000 clones, around 80% of them singletons. Sequences were obtained from PBMCs. The TCR comes from a man aged 55-75 years with colorectal cancer. The chain carries TRBV15 and TRBJ2-2; unclear D gene. The CDR3 bases are TGTGCCACCAGCAGAGGGGGTAGCAACACCGGGGAGCTGTTTTTT. As protein: CATSRGGSNTGELFF.